Listed below are T cell receptor beta chains from one sample, sequenced in a study of regulatory T cells in long-lasting Graves disease. TCRdb ran MiXCR on the multiplex PCR reads and lists one entry per CDR3 protein. The data show 350,000 to 450,000 distinct CDR3 sequences, approximately 23% seen once. The source material was peripheral blood mononuclear cells (PBMCs), sampled when the disease was refractory, from a patient treated with antithyroid drugs. These receptors were collected from a woman aged 40 to 50 with Graves disease. CDR3s include the opening cysteine and the closing phenylalanine or tryptophan. A D gene is named only where the DNA matches it firmly. A row's size may be missing; if present it is once, few, many or a size class.

NA TRBD1 TRBJ2-4 14 TRBV5-1 CASSVRGRENIQYF TGCGCCAGCAGCGTCAGGGGGCGGGAAAACATTCAGTACTTC
few NA TRBJ1-1 12 TRBV7-9 CASSLAEPEAFF TGTGCCAGCAGCTTAGCGGAGCCTGAAGCTTTCTTT
many NA TRBJ1-4 11 TRBV2 CASSEFEKLFF TGTGCCAGCAGTGAGTTTGAAAAACTGTTTTTT
NA NA TRBJ1-5 15 TRBV20-1 CSARGGGRRYQPQHF TGCAGTGCTAGGGGGGGGGGGCGAAGGTATCAGCCCCAGCATTTT
NA TRBD2 TRBJ2-1 16 TRBV7-9 CASSWLAGVAYNEQFF TGTGCCAGCAGCTGGCTAGCGGGAGTCGCCTACAATGAGCAGTTCTTC
NA TRBD2 TRBJ2-2 17 TRBV28 CASSLTSGRLNTGELFF TGTGCCAGCAGTTTGACTAGCGGGAGATTGAACACCGGGGAGCTGTTTTTT
NA NA TRBJ1-5 20 TRBV20-1 CSARATKRDLFSYSNQPQHF TGCAGTGCTAGAGCCACTAAACGGGATCTCTTTTCATATAGCAATCAGCCCCAGCATTTT
many NA TRBJ2-2 15 TRBV2 CASKLSAANTGELFF TGTGCCAGCAAACTCTCGGCGGCGAACACCGGGGAGCTGTTTTTT
few NA TRBJ1-1 14 TRBV5-1 CASSLHGGATEAFF TGCGCCAGCAGCCTCCATGGGGGCGCCACTGAAGCTTTCTTT
NA NA TRBJ1-2 15 TRBV6-5 CASSYSNRGANGYTF TGTGCCAGCAGTTACTCGAATCGGGGGGCTAATGGCTACACCTTC
few NA TRBJ1-4 14 TRBV9 CASSVGGTNEKLFF TGTGCCAGCAGCGTTGGAGGGACTAATGAAAAACTGTTTTTT
few NA TRBJ1-4 14 TRBV30 CAWGIRTTNEKLFF TGTGCCTGGGGGATTAGAACAACTAATGAAAAACTGTTTTTT
NA TRBD2 TRBJ2-2 14 TRBV5-1 CAGSLRTSVGELFF TGCGCCGGCAGCTTGAGGACTAGCGTTGGGGAGCTGTTTTTT
NA NA TRBJ1-2 14 TRBV20-1 CSAPRVEGEYGYTF TGCAGTGCTCCCCGGGTGGAGGGGGAGTATGGCTACACCTTC
NA NA TRBJ2-1 12 TRBV28 CASRFRYNEQFF TGTGCCAGCAGATTCCGGTACAATGAGCAGTTCTTC
few NA TRBJ2-7 14 TRBV7-6 CASSLNTGSNEQYF TGTGCCAGCAGCTTAAATACAGGGTCCAACGAGCAGTACTTC
NA TRBD2 TRBJ2-2 17 TRBV20-1 CSARQKRGTSGSRGPFF TGCAGTGCTAGACAAAAACGCGGGACTAGCGGGAGTAGAGGGCCGTTTTTT
NA TRBD1 TRBJ2-2 16 TRBV7-8 CASSSGQGFHTGELFF TGTGCCAGCAGCTCGGGACAGGGGTTTCACACCGGGGAGCTGTTTTTT
NA NA TRBJ2-4 18 TRBV7-3 CASSLQGEAGIFWNIQYF TGTGCCAGCAGCCTCCAGGGGGAAGCGGGCATATTTTGGAACATTCAGTACTTC
many NA TRBJ2-4 15 TRBV27 CASSSSPEAKNIQYF TGTGCCAGCAGTTCCTCTCCTGAGGCCAAAAACATTCAGTACTTC
many TRBD2 TRBJ2-5 15 TRBV24-1 CATSDWTSGSETQYF TGTGCCACCAGTGACTGGACTAGCGGGAGTGAGACCCAGTACTTC
many NA TRBJ1-2 16 TRBV28 CASSSPPRGLNYGYTF TGTGCCAGCAGTTCCCCCCCGAGGGGTCTTAACTATGGCTACACCTTC
many NA TRBJ1-6 18 TRBV20-1 CSATLLGGEGSYNSPLHF TGCAGTGCTACCTTATTAGGGGGAGAGGGGTCCTATAATTCACCCCTCCACTTT